These 31 T cell receptor beta chains originate from one sample sequenced in a study of blood T cell repertoires in COVID-19. TCRdb's copy holds only in-frame clones and misses some; the assay was immunoSEQ multiplex PCR. The sample yields about 130,000 clones, about four fifths seen once. The specimen was peripheral blood. These receptors were collected from a woman aged 80 or over with acute or convalescent COVID-19.

This clone was found once. This rearrangement joins TRBV7-2 to TRBJ1-2, with D hard to call. V was shortened by 2 bases and J by 4 bases, with 8 bases between the two germline ends. The germline gives CDR1 SGHTA, CDR2 FQGNSA. The CDR3 is 13 amino acids. The CDR3 region has the DNA TGTGCCAGCAGCTTATCAGGCAGCTATGGCTACACCTTC. Its translation: CASSLSGSYGYTF.

The chain couples TRBV19 to TRBJ1-5, with D hard to call. The germline CDR1 and CDR2 sequences are LNHDA and SQIVND (reference sequence). The CDR3 covers 15 residues. V was clipped by 3 bases and J by 7 bases, with 16 bases between them. CDR3 region: CASSMGLVEGQPQHF. In DNA form, the CDR3 reads TGTGCCAGTAGTATGGGCCTCGTTGAGGGCCAGCCCCAGCATTTT.

This rearrangement joins TRBV9 to TRBJ1-1, with D uncertain. This CDR3 is 18 amino acids long. V lost 0 bases, J lost 0 bases, and 18 bases lay in between. From germline, CDR1 is SGDLS and CDR2 YYNGEE. This chain's CDR3 is CASSVEGIIGGMNTEAFF. The CDR3 bases are TGTGCCAGCAGCGTAGAGGGAATCATTGGAGGGATGAACACTGAAGCTTTCTTT.

V is TRBV7-9 and J is TRBJ2-3; D is unresolved. Germline CDR1 and CDR2: SEHNR and FQNEAQ (reference sequence). This CDR3 has 11 residues. V was clipped by 5 bases and J by 6 bases, with 6 bases between them. CDR3 sequence (DNA): TGTGCCAGCAGCCAGGCCGATACGCAGTATTTT. Translated, it gives CASSQADTQYF. Based on the CDR3 plus reference TRBV7-9 and TRBJ2-3, the full variable domain is DTGVSQNPRHKITKRGQNVTFRCDPISEHNRLYWYRQTLGQGPEFLTYFQNEAQLEKSRLLSDRFSAERPKGSFSTLEIQRTEQGDSAMYLCASSQADTQYFGPGTRLTVL.

The chain links TRBV7-2 to TRBJ1-2; 7 bases align to TRBD1. V lost 5 bases to trimming and J lost 8 bases; unmatched junction nucleotides: 11. Germline CDR1 reads SGHTA; CDR2 reads FQGNSA. The CDR3 contains 14 residues. CDR3 in DNA: TGTGCCAGCAGCACCCAACAGGGGTTAGAGGGCTACACCTTC. This sequence encodes CASSTQQGLEGYTF. Full variable domain (rest looked up from reference TRBV7-2 and TRBJ1-2): GAGVSQSPSNKVTEKGKDVELRCDPISGHTALYWYRQSLGQGLEFLIYFQGNSAPDKSGLPSDRFSAERTGGSVSTLTIQRTQQEDSAVYLCASSTQQGLEGYTFGSGTRLTVV.

This chain connects TRBV2 to TRBJ1-3; 10 bases match TRBD1. J was trimmed by 4 bases and V by 2 bases; bases with no gene match: 2. Germline lookup yields CDR1 SNHLY and CDR2 FYNNEI. CDR3 length: 15 amino acids. CDR3 in amino acids: CASSETGQGGNTIYF. In DNA form, the CDR3 reads TGTGCCAGCAGTGAAACGGGACAGGGGGGAAACACCATATATTTT.

The V call is TRBV7-9, the J call TRBJ2-5, with a tentative D call TRBD1 (5 bases). This CDR3 comprises 14 residues. CDR1 and CDR2 from the germline V gene are SEHNR and FQNEAQ (reference sequence). V was trimmed by 6 bases and J by 1 base, leaving 12 bases between them. The CDR3: CASRARTSQETQYF. CDR3 coding DNA: TGTGCCAGCAGGGCCAGGACATCCCAAGAGACCCAGTACTTC.

The chain combines TRBV5-5 with TRBJ2-1, with 7 bases matching TRBD2. This CDR3 has 15 residues. Germline assignment: CDR1 SGHKS and CDR2 YYEKEE (reference sequence). V lost 1 base and J lost 1; bases outside the gene matches: 2. The CDR3 loop is CASSLSGGSYNEQFF. The CDR3 DNA is TGTGCCAGCAGCTTGTCCGGGGGGTCCTACAATGAGCAGTTCTTC. Looking up the rest from reference TRBV5-5 and TRBJ2-1 gives the full variable domain: DAGVTQSPTHLIKTRGQQVTLRCSPISGHKSVSWYQQVLGQGPQFIFQYYEKEERGRGNFPDRFSARQFPNYSSELNVNALLLGDSALYLCASSLSGGSYNEQFFGPGTRLTVL.

The chain recombines TRBV4-2 with TRBJ2-3; no reliable D call. This CDR3 contains 13 residues. V was pared by 1 base and J by 3 bases, with 5 bases between. Germline CDR1 and CDR2: LGHNA and YNFKEQ. CDR3 protein: CASSQVRTDTQYF. In nucleotides, the CDR3 is TGTGCCAGCAGCCAAGTGCGTACAGATACGCAGTATTTT.

This rearrangement joins TRBV15 to TRBJ1-2; D unresolved. CDR3 length: 16 amino acids. Deletions cut 1 base from V and 4 bases from J, with 16 bases between. CDR1 and CDR2 from the germline V gene are LNHNV and YYDKDF (reference sequence). The CDR3 region has the DNA TGTGCCACCAGCAGAGCGTTTGGTGGAGAGATCTATGGCTACACCTTC. It yields the protein CATSRAFGGEIYGYTF.

The chain joins TRBV5-6 to TRBJ1-6; the match to TRBD1 covers 8 bases. This CDR3 is 15 amino acids long. The germline V gene encodes CDR1 SGHDT and CDR2 YYEEEE. Losses at the gene ends were 3 bases for V and 7 bases for J; bases not matched to a gene: 6. DNA of the CDR3: TGTGCCAGCAGCTCAGGGACAGGCCCCAATTCACCCCTCCACTTT. Translating it yields CASSSGTGPNSPLHF.

The chain uses TRBV21-1 and TRBJ2-3; the table assigns TRBD1, which was not confirmed against the DNA. TRBV21-1 is flagged as a pseudogene. This CDR3 spans 12 amino acids. For the CDR3, the DNA is TGTGCCAGCAGGAAGACATCGAGTACGCAGTATTTT. This encodes CASRKTSSTQYF.

The CDR3 is CASSSHRDSPLHF. The CDR3 DNA sequence: TGCGCCAGCAGTTCTCACAGGGATTCACCCCTCCACTTT. The chain uses TRBV5-1 and TRBJ1-6; weak D call: TRBD1 (6 bases). The germline gives CDR1 SGHRS, CDR2 YFSETQ. Trimming shortened V by 5 bases and J by 8 bases, and 11 bases separated the two germline ends. The CDR3 spans 13 residues.

In DNA, the CDR3 is TGTGCCAGCAGCCAAGGAGGACAGGCTGCCAGTGGCTACACCTTC. Translating gives CASSQGGQAASGYTF. The chain couples TRBV3-1 (or the pseudogene TRBV3-2) to TRBJ1-2; 7 positions agree with TRBD1. The CDR3 covers 15 residues. In germline, CDR1 is LGHDT, CDR2 YNNKEL (reference sequence). V lost 1 base, J lost 7 bases, and 9 bases stayed unmatched.

This chain links TRBV10-1 with TRBJ1-1, with D possibly matching TRBD1 (5 bases). CDR1 is WNHNN and CDR2 is SYGVQD in the germline V gene (reference sequence). The CDR3 runs 15 residues. Trimming removed 8 bases from V and 1 base from J, with 17 bases in between. CDR3 DNA sequence: TGCGCCAGCGGTTACAAGGGGCAGCAGAACACTGAAGCTTTCTTT. Translating gives CASGYKGQQNTEAFF.

The chain has TRBV4-2 and TRBJ1-2; D is ambiguous. The CDR3 consists of 12 residues. Trimming took 0 bases from V and 6 from J, leaving 5 bases between them. CDR1 is LGHNA, CDR2 YNFKEQ, per germline. The chain's CDR3 is CASSQEFDGYTF. The DNA of the CDR3 is TGTGCCAGCAGCCAAGAGTTCGATGGCTACACCTTC.

The J gene is TRBJ1-6, the V gene TRBV6-6; maybe TRBD1 (5 bases). Trimming stripped 6 bases from V and 7 bases from J, with 16 bases between. Germline CDR1 and CDR2: MNHNY and SVGAGI (reference sequence). This CDR3 comprises 15 residues. For the CDR3, the DNA is TGTGCCAGCAGGCCCGGGACGGCGGGAAATTCACCCCTCCACTTT. Translated, it gives CASRPGTAGNSPLHF.

The chain employs TRBV29-1 and TRBJ1-1; D is ambiguous. CDR1 SQVTM and CDR2 ANQGSEA come from the germline V gene. The CDR3 totals 13 residues. V gave up 0 bases and J gave up 1 base, with 6 bases separating them. The CDR3 here is CSVEDPQNTEAFF. CDR3 DNA: TGCAGCGTTGAAGATCCCCAGAACACTGAAGCTTTCTTT. Full variable domain (missing parts from reference TRBV29-1 and TRBJ1-1): SAVISQKPSRDICQRGTSLTIQCQVDSQVTMMFWYRQQPGQSLTLIATANQGSEATYESGFVIDKFPISRPNLTFSTLTVSNMSPEDSSIYLCSVEDPQNTEAFFGQGTRLTVV.

The chain recombines TRBV5-4 with TRBJ1-1; D unresolved. Germline-derived CDR1 and CDR2 are SGHNT and YYREEE (reference sequence). The CDR3 spans 12 residues. The V end lost 0 bases, the J end lost 5 bases, and 5 bases lay between the germline ends. CDR3 nucleotide sequence: TGTGCCAGCAGCTTGGATCGGACTGAAGCTTTCTTT. It codes for CASSLDRTEAFF.

This chain joins TRBV5-1 and TRBJ2-1; 11 bases align to TRBD2. Germline CDR1 is SGHRS and CDR2 is YFSETQ. With V trimmed by 3 bases and J by 8 bases, 13 bases remained unmatched. The CDR3 spans 17 residues. The DNA of the CDR3 is TGCGCCAGCAGCTGGGGACGCTATAGCGGGGGGGCCTATGAGCAGTTCTTC. Translation gives CASSWGRYSGGAYEQFF.

This chain links TRBV7-8 with TRBJ1-6, with 8 bases identical to TRBD1. Germline CDR1 is SGHVS and CDR2 is FQNEAQ. J gave up 8 bases and V 2 bases, and 5 bases lay outside the gene matches. CDR3 size: 15 residues. For the CDR3, the DNA is TGTGCCAGCAGCTTAAAGGGACAGGTTTATTCACCCCTCCACTTT. Protein: CASSLKGQVYSPLHF.

Here the CDR3 DNA reads TGTGCCATCAGTGACTCAGGACAGGGAAACACTGAAGCTTTCTTT. It encodes CAISDSGQGNTEAFF. The rearrangement uses TRBV10-3 and TRBJ1-1; 8 nucleotides match TRBD1. The J segment lost 2 bases and the V segment lost 3 bases, leaving 5 bases of the junction unmatched. The CDR3 consists of 15 residues. Germline values: CDR1 ENHRY, CDR2 SYGVKD.

V is TRBV6-6 and J is TRBJ2-7; a weak D match, TRBD2 (6 bases). Germline assignment: CDR1 MNHNY and CDR2 SVGAGI (reference sequence). V was cut by 0 bases and J by 6 bases, with 12 bases left in between. The CDR3 spans 14 residues. The CDR3 loop is CASSYSREVPEQYF. The CDR3 region has the DNA TGTGCCAGCAGTTACTCGAGGGAGGTCCCCGAGCAGTACTTC.

This clone showed up just once. This sequence joins TRBV5-6 and TRBJ2-4; TRBD1 agrees at 8 bases. Germline trimming cut 4 bases from V and 0 bases from J; bases unmatched to any gene: 9. CDR1 is SGHDT and CDR2 is YYEEEE in the germline V gene. The CDR3 consists of 17 residues. CDR3 sequence: CASSPRPRGPAKNIQYF. DNA for the CDR3: TGTGCCAGCAGCCCCCGACCCAGGGGGCCAGCCAAAAACATTCAGTACTTC.

This rearrangement joins TRBV7-8 to TRBJ1-6; a possible D gene is TRBD1 (6 bases). The V gene lost 6 bases and the J gene lost 7 bases, with 16 bases spanning the gap. The CDR3 extends over 15 amino acids. Germline lookup yields CDR1 SGHVS and CDR2 FQNEAQ. The CDR3 spells CASRNTGTGNSPLHF. CDR3 DNA sequence: TGTGCCAGCAGGAACACAGGGACGGGGAATTCACCCCTCCACTTT.

The genes are TRBV19 and TRBJ2-5, with 9 nucleotides matching TRBD1. Germline V gene lookup returns CDR1 LNHDA and CDR2 SQIVND (reference sequence). Germline trimming cut 6 bases from V and 0 bases from J; bases unmatched to any gene: 11. CDR3 length: 17 residues. For the CDR3, the DNA is TGTGCCAGTAGACGAGTGACAGGGGGGAGGTACCAAGAGACCCAGTACTTC. Translated: CASRRVTGGRYQETQYF.

This clone showed up just a few times. The CDR3 DNA reads as TGCAGTGCTAGTCCAAGACTGAAAGTGAACACTGAAGCTTTCTTT. Residues: CSASPRLKVNTEAFF. The chain links TRBV20-1 to TRBJ1-1, with D uncertain. Per germline, CDR1 DFQATT and CDR2 SNEGSKA (reference sequence). The CDR3 has 15 residues. V was trimmed by 3 bases and J by 0 bases, leaving 14 bases between them.

The chain carries TRBV5-6 and TRBJ2-5, with 7 bases matching TRBD1. CDR3 length: 16 amino acids. Germline V gives CDR1 SGHDT, CDR2 YYEEEE. The junction had 9 bases not matched to a gene; V was cut back by 1 base and J by 3 bases. The chain's CDR3 is CASSLSRQGSEETQYF. Written as DNA, the CDR3 is TGTGCCAGCAGCTTGAGCCGACAGGGAAGTGAAGAGACCCAGTACTTC.

The V gene is TRBV30, the J gene TRBJ1-4; D might be TRBD1 (6 bases). V was shortened by 8 bases and J by 1 base, with 11 bases between the two germline ends. The CDR3 runs 13 residues. Germline V gene data show CDR1 as GTSNPN and CDR2 as SVGIG (reference sequence). This CDR3 is CARSRGTNEKLFF. CDR3 DNA: TGTGCCCGATCCAGGGGAACTAATGAAAAACTGTTTTTT.

The CDR3 protein is CASSFGDAYNEQFF. For the CDR3, the DNA is TGTGCCAGCAGCTTCGGGGATGCATACAATGAGCAGTTCTTC. V usage is TRBV7-9 and J usage is TRBJ2-1; maybe TRBD2 (5 bases). Germline loops: CDR1 SEHNR, CDR2 FQNEAQ (reference sequence). The CDR3 length is 14 residues. V was pared by 3 bases and J by 4 bases, with 10 bases between. Supplemented by reference TRBV7-9 and TRBJ2-1, the full variable domain reads DTGVSQNPRHKITKRGQNVTFRCDPISEHNRLYWYRQTLGQGPEFLTYFQNEAQLEKSRLLSDRFSAERPKGSFSTLEIQRTEQGDSAMYLCASSFGDAYNEQFFGPGTRLTVL.

The chain is built from TRBV12-3 or TRBV12-4 and TRBJ1-1; the D gene is possibly TRBD1 (5 bases). The CDR3 spans 12 residues. With 1 base removed from V and 5 bases from J, the gap between germline ends came to 5 bases. The CDR3 loop is CASSLGQTEAFF. As DNA, the CDR3 is TGTGCCAGCAGTTTAGGACAGACTGAAGCTTTCTTT.